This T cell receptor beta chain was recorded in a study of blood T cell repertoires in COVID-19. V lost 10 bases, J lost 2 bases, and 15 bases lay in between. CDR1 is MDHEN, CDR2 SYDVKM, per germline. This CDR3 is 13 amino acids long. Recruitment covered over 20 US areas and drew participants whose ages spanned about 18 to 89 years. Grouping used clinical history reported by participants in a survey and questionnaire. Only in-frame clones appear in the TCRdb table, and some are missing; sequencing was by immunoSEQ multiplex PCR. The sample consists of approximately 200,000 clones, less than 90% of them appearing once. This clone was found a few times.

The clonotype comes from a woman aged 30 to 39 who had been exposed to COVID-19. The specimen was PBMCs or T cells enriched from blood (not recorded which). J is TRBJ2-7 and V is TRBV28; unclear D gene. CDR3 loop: CATAAQNPYEQYF. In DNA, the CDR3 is TGTGCCACCGCGGCCCAGAACCCCTACGAGCAGTACTTC.